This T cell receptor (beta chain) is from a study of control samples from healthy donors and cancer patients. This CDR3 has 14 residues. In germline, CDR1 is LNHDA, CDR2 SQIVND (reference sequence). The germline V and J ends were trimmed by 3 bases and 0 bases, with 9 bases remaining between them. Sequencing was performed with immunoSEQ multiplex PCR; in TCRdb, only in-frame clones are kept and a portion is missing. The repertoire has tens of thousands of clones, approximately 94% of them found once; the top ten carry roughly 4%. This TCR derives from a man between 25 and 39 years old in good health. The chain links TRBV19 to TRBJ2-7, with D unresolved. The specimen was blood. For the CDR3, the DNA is TGTGCCAGTAGTATGAAACGGACCTCCTACGAGCAGTACTTC. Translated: CASSMKRTSYEQYF.